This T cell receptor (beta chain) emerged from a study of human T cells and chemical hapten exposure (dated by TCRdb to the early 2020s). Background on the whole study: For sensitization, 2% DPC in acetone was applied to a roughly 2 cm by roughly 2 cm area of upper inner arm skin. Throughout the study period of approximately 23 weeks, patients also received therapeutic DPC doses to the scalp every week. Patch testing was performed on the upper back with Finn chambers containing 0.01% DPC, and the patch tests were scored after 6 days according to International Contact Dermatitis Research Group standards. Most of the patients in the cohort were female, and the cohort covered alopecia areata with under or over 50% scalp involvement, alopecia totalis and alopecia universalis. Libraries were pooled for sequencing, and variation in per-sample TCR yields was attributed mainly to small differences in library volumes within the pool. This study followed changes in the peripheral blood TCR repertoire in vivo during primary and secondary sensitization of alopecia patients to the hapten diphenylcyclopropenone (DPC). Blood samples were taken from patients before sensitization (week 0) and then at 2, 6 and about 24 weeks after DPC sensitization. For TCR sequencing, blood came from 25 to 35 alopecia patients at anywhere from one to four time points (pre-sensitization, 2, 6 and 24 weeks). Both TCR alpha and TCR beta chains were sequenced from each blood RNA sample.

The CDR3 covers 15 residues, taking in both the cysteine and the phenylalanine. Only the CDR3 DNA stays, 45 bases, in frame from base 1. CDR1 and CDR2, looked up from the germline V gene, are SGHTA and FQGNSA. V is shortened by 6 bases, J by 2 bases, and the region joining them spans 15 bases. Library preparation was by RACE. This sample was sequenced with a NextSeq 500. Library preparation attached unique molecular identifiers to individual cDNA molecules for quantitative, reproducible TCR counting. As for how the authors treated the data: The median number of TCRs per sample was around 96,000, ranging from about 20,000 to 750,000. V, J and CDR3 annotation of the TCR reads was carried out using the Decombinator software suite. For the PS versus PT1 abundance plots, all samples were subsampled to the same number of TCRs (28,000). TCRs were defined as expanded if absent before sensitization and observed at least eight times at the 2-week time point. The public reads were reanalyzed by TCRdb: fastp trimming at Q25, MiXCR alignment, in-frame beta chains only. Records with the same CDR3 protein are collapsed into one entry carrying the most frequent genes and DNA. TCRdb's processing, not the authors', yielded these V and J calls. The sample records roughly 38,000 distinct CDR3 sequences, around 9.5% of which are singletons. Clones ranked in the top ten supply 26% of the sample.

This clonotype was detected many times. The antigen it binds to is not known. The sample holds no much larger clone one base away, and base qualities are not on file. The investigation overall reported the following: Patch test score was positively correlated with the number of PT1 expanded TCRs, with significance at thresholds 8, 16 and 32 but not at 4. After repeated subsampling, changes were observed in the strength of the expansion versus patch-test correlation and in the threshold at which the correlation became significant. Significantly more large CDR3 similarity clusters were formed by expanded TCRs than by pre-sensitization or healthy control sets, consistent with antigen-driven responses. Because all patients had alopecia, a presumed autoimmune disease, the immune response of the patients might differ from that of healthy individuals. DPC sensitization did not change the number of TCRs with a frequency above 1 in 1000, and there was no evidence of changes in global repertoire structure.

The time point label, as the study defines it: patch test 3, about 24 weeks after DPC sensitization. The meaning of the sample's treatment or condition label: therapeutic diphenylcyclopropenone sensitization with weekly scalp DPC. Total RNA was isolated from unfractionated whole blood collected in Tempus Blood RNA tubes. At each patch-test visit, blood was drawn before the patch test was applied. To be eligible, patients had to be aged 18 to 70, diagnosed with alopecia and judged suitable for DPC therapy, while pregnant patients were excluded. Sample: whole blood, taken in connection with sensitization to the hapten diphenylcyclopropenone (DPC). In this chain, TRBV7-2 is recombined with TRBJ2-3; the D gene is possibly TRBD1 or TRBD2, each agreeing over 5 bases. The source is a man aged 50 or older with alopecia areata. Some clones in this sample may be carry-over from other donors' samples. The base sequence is TGTGCCAGCAGGCTAACGAGGGACCACACAGATACGCAGTATTTT. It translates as CASRLTRDHTDTQYF.